One TCR beta chain is described in this entry. The target antigen is unknown. This specimen belongs to a study of long-term antiretroviral therapy in people with HIV. The V end was cut by 3 bases, the J end by 2 bases, with 12 bases between. Germline-derived CDR1 and CDR2 are SGHKS and YYEKEE (reference sequence). This CDR3 spans 14 amino acids. The study, taken as a whole, reports: Blood dating 2004 to 2017 may reflect older ART regimens.

Survey-level resolution applied to immunoSEQ assay v3.0. Clones were read by immunoSEQ multiplex PCR, and TCRdb kept only the in-frame ones, dropping some. The sample consists of over 30,000 clones, around 97% of them appearing once. Sequenced material: unsorted PBMCs, taken 7.6 years after starting antiretroviral therapy. The gene calls are TRBV5-5 and TRBJ2-7; D gene unclear. This sequence was found in a man in his thirties or forties with HIV. CDR3 region: CASSWSDVTYEQYF. CDR3 coding DNA: TGTGCCAGCAGCTGGTCGGACGTAACCTACGAGCAGTACTTC.